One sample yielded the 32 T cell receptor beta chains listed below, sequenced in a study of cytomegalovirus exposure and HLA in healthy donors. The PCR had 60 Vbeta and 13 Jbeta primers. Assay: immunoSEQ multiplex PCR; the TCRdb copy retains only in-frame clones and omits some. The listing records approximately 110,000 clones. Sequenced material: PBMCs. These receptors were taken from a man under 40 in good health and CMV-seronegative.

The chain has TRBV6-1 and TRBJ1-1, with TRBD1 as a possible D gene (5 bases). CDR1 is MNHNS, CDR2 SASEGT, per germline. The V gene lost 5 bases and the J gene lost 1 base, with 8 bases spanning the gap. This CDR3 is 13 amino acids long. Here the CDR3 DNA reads TGTGCCAGCAGTCTACAGGCGAACACTGAAGCTTTCTTT. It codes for CASSLQANTEAFF.

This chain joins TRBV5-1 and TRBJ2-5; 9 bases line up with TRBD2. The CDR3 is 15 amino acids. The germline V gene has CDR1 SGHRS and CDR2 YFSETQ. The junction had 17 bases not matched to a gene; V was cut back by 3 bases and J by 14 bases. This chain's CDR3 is CASSSAGTSPAGIYF. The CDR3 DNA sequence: TGCGCCAGCAGCTCAGCCGGGACTAGCCCTGCTGGTATTTACTTC.

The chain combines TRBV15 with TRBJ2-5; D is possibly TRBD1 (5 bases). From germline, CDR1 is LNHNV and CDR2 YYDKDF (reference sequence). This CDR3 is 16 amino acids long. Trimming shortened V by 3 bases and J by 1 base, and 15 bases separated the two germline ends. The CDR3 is CATSSNLRGFQETQYF. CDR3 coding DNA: TGTGCCACCAGCAGTAATCTAAGGGGTTTCCAAGAGACCCAGTACTTC. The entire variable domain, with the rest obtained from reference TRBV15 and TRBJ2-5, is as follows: DAMVIQNPRYQVTQFGKPVTLSCSQTLNHNVMYWYQQKSSQAPKLLFHYYDKDFNNEADTPDNFQSRRPNTSFCFLDIRSPGLGDTAMYLCATSSNLRGFQETQYFGPGTRLLVL.

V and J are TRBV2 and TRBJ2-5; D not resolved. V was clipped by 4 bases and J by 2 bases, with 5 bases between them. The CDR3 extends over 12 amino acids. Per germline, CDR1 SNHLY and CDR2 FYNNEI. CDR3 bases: TGTGCCAGCAGTGCACTACAAGAGACCCAGTACTTC. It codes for CASSALQETQYF.

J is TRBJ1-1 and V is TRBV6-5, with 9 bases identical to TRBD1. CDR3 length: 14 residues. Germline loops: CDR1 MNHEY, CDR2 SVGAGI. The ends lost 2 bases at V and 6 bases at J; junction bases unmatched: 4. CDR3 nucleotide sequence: TGTGCCAGCAGTTACCGACAGGGGGAAGCTGAAGCTTTCTTT. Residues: CASSYRQGEAEAFF.

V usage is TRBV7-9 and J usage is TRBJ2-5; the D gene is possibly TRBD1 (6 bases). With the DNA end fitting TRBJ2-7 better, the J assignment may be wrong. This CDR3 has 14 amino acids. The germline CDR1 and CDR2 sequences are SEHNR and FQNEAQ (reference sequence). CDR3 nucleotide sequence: TGTGCCAGCAGCTTAGCAGGGGGAGAGGCCGAGCAGTACTTC. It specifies CASSLAGGEAEQYF.

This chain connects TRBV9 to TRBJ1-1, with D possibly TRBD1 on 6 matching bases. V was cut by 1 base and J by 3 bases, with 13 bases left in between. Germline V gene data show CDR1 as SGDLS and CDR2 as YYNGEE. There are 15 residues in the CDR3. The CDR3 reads CASSVSGTTYTEAFF. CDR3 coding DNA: TGTGCCAGCAGCGTATCCGGGACAACCTACACTGAAGCTTTCTTT.

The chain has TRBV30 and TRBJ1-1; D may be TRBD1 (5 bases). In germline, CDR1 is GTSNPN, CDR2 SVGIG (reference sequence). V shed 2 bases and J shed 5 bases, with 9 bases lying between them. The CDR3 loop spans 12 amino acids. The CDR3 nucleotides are TGTGCCTGGAGTCCCGGGGGGACTGAAGCTTTCTTT. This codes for CAWSPGGTEAFF.

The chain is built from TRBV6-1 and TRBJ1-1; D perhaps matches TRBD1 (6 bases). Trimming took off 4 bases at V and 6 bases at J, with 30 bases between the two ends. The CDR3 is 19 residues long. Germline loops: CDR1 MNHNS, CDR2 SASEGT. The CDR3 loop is CASSAGGRGQRMFRAEAFF. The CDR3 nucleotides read TGTGCCAGCAGTGCCGGTGGCAGGGGCCAGCGTATGTTCCGGGCTGAAGCTTTCTTT.

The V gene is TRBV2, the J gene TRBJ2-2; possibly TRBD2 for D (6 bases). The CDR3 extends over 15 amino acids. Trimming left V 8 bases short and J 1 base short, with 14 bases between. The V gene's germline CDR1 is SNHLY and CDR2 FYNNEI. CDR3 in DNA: TGTGCCAGCGGGGGTGGGGGGAGGAACACCGGGGAGCTGTTTTTT. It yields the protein CASGGGGRNTGELFF.

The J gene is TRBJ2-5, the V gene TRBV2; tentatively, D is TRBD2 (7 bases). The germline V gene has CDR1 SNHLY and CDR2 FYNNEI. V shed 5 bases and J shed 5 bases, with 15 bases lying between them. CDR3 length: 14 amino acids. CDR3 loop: CASSPQGRVETQYF. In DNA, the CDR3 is TGTGCCAGCAGTCCGCAGGGGAGGGTGGAGACCCAGTACTTC. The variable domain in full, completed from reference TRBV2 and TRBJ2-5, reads EPEVTQTPSHQVTQMGQEVILRCVPISNHLYFYWYRQILGQKVEFLVSFYNNEISEKSEIFDDQFSVERPDGSNFTLKIRSTKLEDSAMYFCASSPQGRVETQYFGPGTRLLVL.

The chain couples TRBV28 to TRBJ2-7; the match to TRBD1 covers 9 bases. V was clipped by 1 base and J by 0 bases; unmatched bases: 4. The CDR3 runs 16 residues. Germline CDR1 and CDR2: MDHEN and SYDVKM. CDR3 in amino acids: CASSLYTGGLSYEQYF. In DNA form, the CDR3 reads TGTGCCAGCAGTTTATATACAGGGGGCCTCTCCTACGAGCAGTACTTC.

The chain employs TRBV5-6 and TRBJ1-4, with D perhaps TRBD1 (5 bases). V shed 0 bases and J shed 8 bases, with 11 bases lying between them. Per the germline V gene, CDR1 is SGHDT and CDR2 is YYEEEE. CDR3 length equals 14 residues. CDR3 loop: CASSLEQGIEKLFF. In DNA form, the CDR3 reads TGTGCCAGCAGCTTGGAGCAGGGTATCGAAAAACTGTTTTTT.

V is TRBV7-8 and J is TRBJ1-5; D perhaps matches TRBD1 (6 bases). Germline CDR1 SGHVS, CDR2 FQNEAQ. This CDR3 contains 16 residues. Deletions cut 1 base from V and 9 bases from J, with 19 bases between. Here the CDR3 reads CASSLGMGQTSGPQHF. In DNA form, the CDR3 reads TGTGCCAGCAGCTTAGGTATGGGACAAACCTCGGGGCCCCAGCATTTT.

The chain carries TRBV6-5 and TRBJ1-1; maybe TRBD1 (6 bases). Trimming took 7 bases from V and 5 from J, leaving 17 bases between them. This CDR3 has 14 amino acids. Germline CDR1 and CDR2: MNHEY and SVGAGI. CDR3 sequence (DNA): TGTGCCAGCATTCCAAAAGACAGGCGGACTGAAGCTTTCTTT. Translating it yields CASIPKDRRTEAFF.

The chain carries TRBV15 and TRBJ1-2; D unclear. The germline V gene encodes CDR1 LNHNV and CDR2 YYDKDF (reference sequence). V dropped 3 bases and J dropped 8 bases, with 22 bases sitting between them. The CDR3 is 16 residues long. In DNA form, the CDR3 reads TGTGCCACCAGCAGGGCCCGGGCCCAAGGAGGTGCCGGCTACACCTTC. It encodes CATSRARAQGGAGYTF.

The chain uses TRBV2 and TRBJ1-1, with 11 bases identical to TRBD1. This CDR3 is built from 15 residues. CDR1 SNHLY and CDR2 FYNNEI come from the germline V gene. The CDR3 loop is CATGQGGVHGTEAFF. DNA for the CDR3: TGTGCAACGGGACAGGGGGGGGTCCATGGGACTGAAGCTTTCTTT.

DNA for the CDR3: TGTGCCAGCAGTCGCGGATCCTGGAGTAATGAGCAGTTCTTC. This codes for CASSRGSWSNEQFF. This chain joins TRBV28 and TRBJ2-1; D not certain. This CDR3 spans 14 amino acids. Germline CDR1 MDHEN, CDR2 SYDVKM. Trimming removed 5 bases from V and 7 bases from J, with 15 bases in between.

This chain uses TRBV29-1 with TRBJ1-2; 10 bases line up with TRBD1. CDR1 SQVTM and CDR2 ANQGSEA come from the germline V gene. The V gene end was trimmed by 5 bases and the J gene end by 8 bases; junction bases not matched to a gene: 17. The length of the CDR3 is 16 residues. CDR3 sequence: CSVPLPTRQGAYGYTF. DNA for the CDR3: TGCAGCGTTCCTCTACCGACCAGACAGGGGGCGTACGGCTACACCTTC.

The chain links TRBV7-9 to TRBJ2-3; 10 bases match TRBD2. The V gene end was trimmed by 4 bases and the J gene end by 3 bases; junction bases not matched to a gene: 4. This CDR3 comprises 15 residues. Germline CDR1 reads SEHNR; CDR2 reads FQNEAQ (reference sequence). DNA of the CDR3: TGTGCCAGCAGCTCCGGGACTAGCGTGACAGATACGCAGTATTTT. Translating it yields CASSSGTSVTDTQYF.

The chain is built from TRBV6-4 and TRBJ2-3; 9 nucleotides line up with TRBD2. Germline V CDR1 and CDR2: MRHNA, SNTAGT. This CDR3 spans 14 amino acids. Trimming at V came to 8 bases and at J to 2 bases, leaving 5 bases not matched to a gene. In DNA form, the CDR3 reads TGTGCCAGCCGCGGGGGGGGCGACACAGATACGCAGTATTTT. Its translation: CASRGGGDTDTQYF.

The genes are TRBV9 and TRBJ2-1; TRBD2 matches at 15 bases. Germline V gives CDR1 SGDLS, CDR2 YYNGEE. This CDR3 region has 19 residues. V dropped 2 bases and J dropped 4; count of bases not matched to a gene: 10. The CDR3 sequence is CASSVGLAGGRLPYNEQFF. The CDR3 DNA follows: TGTGCCAGCAGCGTCGGACTAGCGGGGGGGCGATTGCCGTACAATGAGCAGTTCTTC.

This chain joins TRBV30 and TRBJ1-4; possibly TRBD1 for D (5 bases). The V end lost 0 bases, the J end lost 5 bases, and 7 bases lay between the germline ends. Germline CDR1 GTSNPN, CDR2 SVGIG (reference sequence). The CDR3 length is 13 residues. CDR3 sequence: CAWSVDRNEKLFF. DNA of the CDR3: TGTGCCTGGAGTGTCGACAGAAATGAAAAACTGTTTTTT.

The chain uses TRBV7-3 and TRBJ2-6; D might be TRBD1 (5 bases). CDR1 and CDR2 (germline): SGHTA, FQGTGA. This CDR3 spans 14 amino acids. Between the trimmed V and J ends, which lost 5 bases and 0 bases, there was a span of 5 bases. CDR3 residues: CASSQGSGANVLTF. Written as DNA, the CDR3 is TGTGCCAGCAGCCAGGGCTCTGGGGCCAACGTCCTGACTTTC.

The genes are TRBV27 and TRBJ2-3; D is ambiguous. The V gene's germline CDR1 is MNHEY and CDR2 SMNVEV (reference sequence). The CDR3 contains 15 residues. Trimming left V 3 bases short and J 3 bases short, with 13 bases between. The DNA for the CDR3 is TGTGCCAGCAGTTTCCAGGCCTATAGGACAGATACGCAGTATTTT. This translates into CASSFQAYRTDTQYF.

The CDR3 is CASSVGPRWPEQYF. The CDR3 DNA reads TGTGCCAGCAGTGTGGGGCCTCGTTGGCCCGAGCAGTACTTC. This chain joins TRBV6-1 and TRBJ2-7, with TRBD1 as a possible D gene (5 bases). CDR1 MNHNS and CDR2 SASEGT come from the germline V gene. The CDR3 spans 14 residues. Trimming stripped 4 bases from V and 6 bases from J, with 16 bases between.

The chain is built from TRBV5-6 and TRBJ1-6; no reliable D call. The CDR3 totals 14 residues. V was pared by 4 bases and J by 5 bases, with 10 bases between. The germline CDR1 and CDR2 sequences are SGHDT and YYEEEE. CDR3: CASSRPVDNSPLHF. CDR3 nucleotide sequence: TGTGCCAGCAGCCGTCCGGTAGATAATTCACCCCTCCACTTT.

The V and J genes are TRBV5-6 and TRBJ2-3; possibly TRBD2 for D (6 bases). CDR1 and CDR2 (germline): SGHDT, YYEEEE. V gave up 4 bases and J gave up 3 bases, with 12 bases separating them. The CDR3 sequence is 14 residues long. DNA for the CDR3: TGTGCCAGCAGCCCGGGAGCTTTGACAGATACGCAGTATTTT. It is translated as CASSPGALTDTQYF. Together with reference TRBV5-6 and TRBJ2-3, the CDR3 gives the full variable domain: DAGVTQSPTHLIKTRGQQVTLRCSPKSGHDTVSWYQQALGQGPQFIFQYYEEEERQRGNFPDRFSGHQFPNYSSELNVNALLLGDSALYLCASSPGALTDTQYFGPGTRLTVL.

Here the CDR3 DNA reads TGTGCCAGCAGATCCGGGACACTCGATAATTCACCCCTCCACTTT. It specifies CASRSGTLDNSPLHF. The chain links TRBV27 to TRBJ1-6; TRBD1 is a possible D gene (6 bases). Germline CDR1 and CDR2: MNHEY and SMNVEV (reference sequence). V lost 6 bases to trimming and J lost 5 bases, with 14 bases between them. CDR3 size: 15 residues.

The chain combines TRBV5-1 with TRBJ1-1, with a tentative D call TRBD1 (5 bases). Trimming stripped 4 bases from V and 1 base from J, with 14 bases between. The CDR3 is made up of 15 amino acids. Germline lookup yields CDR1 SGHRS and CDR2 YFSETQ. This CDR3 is CASSGRLQGNTEAFF. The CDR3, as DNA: TGCGCCAGCAGCGGGAGGTTGCAGGGGAACACTGAAGCTTTCTTT.

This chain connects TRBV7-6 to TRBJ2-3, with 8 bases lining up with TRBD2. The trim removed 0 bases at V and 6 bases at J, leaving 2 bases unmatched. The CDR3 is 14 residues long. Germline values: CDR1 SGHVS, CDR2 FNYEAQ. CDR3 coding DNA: TGTGCCAGCAGCTTAGCGTCTAGCGGGGATACGCAGTATTTT. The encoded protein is CASSLASSGDTQYF.

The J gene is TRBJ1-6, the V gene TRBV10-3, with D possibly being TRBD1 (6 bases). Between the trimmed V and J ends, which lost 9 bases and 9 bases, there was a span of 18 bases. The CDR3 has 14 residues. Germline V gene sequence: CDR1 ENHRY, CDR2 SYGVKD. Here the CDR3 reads CAITQGGDRSPLHF. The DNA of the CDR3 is TGTGCCATAACACAGGGTGGGGATCGTTCACCCCTCCACTTT.